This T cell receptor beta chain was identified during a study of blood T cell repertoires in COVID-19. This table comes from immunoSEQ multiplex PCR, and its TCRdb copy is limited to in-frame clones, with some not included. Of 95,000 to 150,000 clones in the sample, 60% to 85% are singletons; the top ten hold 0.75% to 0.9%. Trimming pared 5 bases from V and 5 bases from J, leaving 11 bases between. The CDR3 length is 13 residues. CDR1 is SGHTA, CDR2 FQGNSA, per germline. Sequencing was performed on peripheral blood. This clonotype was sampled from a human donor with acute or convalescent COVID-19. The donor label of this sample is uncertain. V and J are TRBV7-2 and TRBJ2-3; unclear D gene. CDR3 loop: CASSPAPRDTQYF. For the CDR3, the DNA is TGTGCCAGCAGCCCCGCCCCGCGAGATACGCAGTATTTT. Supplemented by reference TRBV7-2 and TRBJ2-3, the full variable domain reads GAGVSQSPSNKVTEKGKDVELRCDPISGHTALYWYRQSLGQGLEFLIYFQGNSAPDKSGLPSDRFSAERTGGSVSTLTIQRTQQEDSAVYLCASSPAPRDTQYFGPGTRLTVL.